The 18 T cell receptor beta chains below all came from one sample that was sequenced in a study of molecular identifiers for immune sequencing clone quantification. From the PCR reads, TCRdb called clonotypes with MiXCR, one entry per CDR3 protein. The table shows fewer than 350,000 distinct CDR3 sequences, with roughly 24% occurring only once. Source material: naive CD8+ T cells from blood, with Jurkat cell RNA spiked in. The subset here: FACS-sorted CD8+CD4-CCR7+CD45RA+ naive T cells. Source of these receptors: a human donor in good health. Some libraries in this study had Jurkat cell RNA spiked in.

The chain recombines TRBV21-1 with TRBJ2-7; TRBD1, the D gene given by the table, was not confirmed from the DNA. TRBV21-1 is marked as a pseudogene. The CDR3 runs 15 residues. In nucleotides, the CDR3 is TGTGCCAGCAGCCCTAAAGTGGCGGGGGTCTACGAGCCGTACTTC. Protein sequence: CASSPKVAGVYEPYF.

This clonotype was detected ten times or more. The rearrangement joins TRBV12-3 or TRBV12-4 to TRBJ1-1; TRBD1 matches 9 bases. This CDR3 contains 13 residues. The V and J ends lost 5 bases and 5 bases, in that order; junction bases with no gene match: 3. CDR3 bases: TGTGCCAGCAGTACTGGACAGGGGACTGAAGCTTTCTTT. Translation gives CASSTGQGTEAFF.

The rearrangement links TRBV7-9 to TRBJ2-5; weak D call: TRBD1 (6 bases). V was cut by 4 bases and J by 2 bases, with 11 bases left in between. This CDR3 is built from 14 residues. Germline loops: CDR1 SEHNR, CDR2 FQNEAQ (reference sequence). CDR3 region: CASSWMGHQETQYF. The CDR3 region has the DNA TGTGCCAGCAGCTGGATGGGACATCAAGAGACCCAGTACTTC.

There are a few counts of this clonotype. The chain is built from TRBV6-2 or TRBV6-3 and TRBJ1-5; 10 nucleotides match TRBD1. V trimming: 2 bases; J trimming: 3 bases; junction bases outside the gene matches: 10. The germline CDR1 and CDR2 sequences are MNHEY and SVGEGT. The CDR3 has 18 amino acids. CDR3 in amino acids: CASSYPDRGPQDNQPQHF. As DNA, the CDR3 is TGTGCCAGCAGTTACCCAGACAGGGGGCCCCAAGACAATCAGCCCCAGCATTTT.

This clonotype has a handful of counts. The chain has TRBV7-8 and TRBJ2-1, with D unresolved. CDR1 SGHVS and CDR2 FQNEAQ come from the germline V gene. V lost 0 bases, J lost 2 bases, and 5 bases lay in between. This CDR3 has 14 residues. Here the CDR3 DNA reads TGTGCCAGCAGCTTAGCCAAGACCTACAATGAGCAGTTCTTC. This translates into CASSLAKTYNEQFF.

This clonotype has more than one count but fewer than ten. The chain has TRBV7-9 and TRBJ2-3; 14 bases are a match to TRBD2. Trimming took 5 bases from V and 2 from J; bases not matched to a gene: 6. Germline CDR1 reads SEHNR; CDR2 reads FQNEAQ (reference sequence). The CDR3 is 17 residues long. The CDR3: CASSAGLAGGVTDTQYF. CDR3 nucleotide sequence: TGTGCCAGCAGCGCCGGACTAGCGGGGGGTGTCACAGATACGCAGTATTTT.

This clonotype has ten or more counts. V usage is TRBV4-3 and J usage is TRBJ2-7; 9 nucleotides match TRBD1. V was clipped by 0 bases and J by 4 bases; unmatched bases: 4. Germline values: CDR1 LGHNA, CDR2 YSLEER. CDR3 size: 15 residues. The CDR3 nucleotides read TGCGCCAGCAGCCAAGATACTGGACAGGGGTACGAGCAGTACTTC. Protein: CASSQDTGQGYEQYF.

The chain is built from TRBV29-1 and TRBJ1-5; a weak D match, TRBD1 (6 bases). CDR3 size: 12 residues. Trimming left V 5 bases short and J 11 bases short, with 16 bases between. The germline gives CDR1 SQVTM, CDR2 ANQGSEA. CDR3 amino acids: CSVWGQSGAQHF. The CDR3 DNA reads TGCAGCGTTTGGGGGCAATCCGGGGCCCAGCATTTT.

This clonotype has a count of ten or more. The J gene is TRBJ1-2, the V gene TRBV9; tentatively, D is TRBD1 (6 bases). The germline gives CDR1 SGDLS, CDR2 YYNGEE. Trimming left V 0 bases short and J 3 bases short, with 18 bases between. The length of the CDR3 is 17 residues. This chain's CDR3 is CASSVESPPGAYYGYTF. The CDR3 bases are TGTGCCAGCAGCGTAGAGTCCCCCCCGGGGGCATACTATGGCTACACCTTC.

This clonotype was observed a handful of times. This chain connects TRBV7-9 to TRBJ2-1; 14 bases align to TRBD2. The junction had 19 bases not matched to a gene; V was cut back by 7 bases and J by 8 bases. The CDR3 runs 19 residues. CDR1 is SEHNR and CDR2 is FQNEAQ in the germline V gene (reference sequence). The CDR3 is CASIAEGLAGATDLDEQFF. The CDR3 bases are TGTGCCAGCATCGCAGAGGGACTAGCGGGAGCAACGGACTTGGATGAGCAGTTCTTC.

The V call is TRBV12-3 or TRBV12-4, the J call TRBJ2-7; TRBD2 matches 12 bases. The CDR3 has 18 residues. Unmatched junction bases numbered 12, after V lost 0 bases and J lost 6 bases. The CDR3 sequence is CASSLAEETLAGGSEQYF. CDR3 nucleotide sequence: TGTGCCAGCAGTTTAGCAGAGGAGACACTAGCGGGAGGAAGCGAGCAGTACTTC.

About this clonotype itself: This clone may be a read error of a much larger clone one base away. This chain joins TRBV5-4 and TRBJ1-1; D not certain. The V gene's germline CDR1 is SGHNT and CDR2 YYREEE (reference sequence). The CDR3 consists of 13 residues. The germline V and J ends were trimmed by 2 bases and 1 base, with 6 bases remaining between them. The CDR3 region has the DNA TGTGCCAGCAGCTTCAGGCCGAACACTGAAGCTTTCTTT. Translating gives CASSFRPNTEAFF.

This clonotype appeared a single time. A much larger clone differs by one base, so this may be a read error. This rearrangement joins TRBV20-1 to TRBJ1-5; a weak D match, TRBD1 (6 bases). Germline CDR1 reads DFQATT; CDR2 reads SNEGSKA (reference sequence). This CDR3 is built from 18 residues. The CDR3 nucleotides read TGCAGTGCTGGAGATCCCCCCAGGGGACACAATAGCAATCAGCCCCAGCATTTT. Translating gives CSAGDPPRGHNSNQPQHF.

This clonotype appeared many times. V gene TRBV18 combines with J gene TRBJ2-6; D uncertain. The V and J ends lost 2 bases and 0 bases respectively, with 8 bases between them. Germline CDR1 is KGHSH and CDR2 is LQKENI. The CDR3 loop spans 16 amino acids. The CDR3 sequence is CASSPGPRSGANVLTF. CDR3 DNA sequence: TGTGCCAGCTCACCAGGACCGCGCTCTGGGGCCAACGTCCTGACTTTC. Combining the CDR3 with reference TRBV18 and TRBJ2-6 gives the whole variable domain NAGVMQNPRHLVRRRGQEARLRCSPMKGHSHVYWYRQLPEEGLKFMVYLQKENIIDESGMPKERFSAEFPKEGPSILRIQQVVRGDSAAYFCASSPGPRSGANVLTFGAGSRLTVL.

This clonotype has just a few counts. This rearrangement joins TRBV30 to TRBJ2-7, with a tentative D call TRBD2 (5 bases). Trimming took 5 bases from V and 1 from J, leaving 15 bases between them. The CDR3 length is 14 residues. Germline lookup yields CDR1 GTSNPN and CDR2 SVGIG (reference sequence). The CDR3 DNA is TGTGCCTGGGATCGGGGTGAGAGATCCTACGAGCAGTACTTC. It is translated as CAWDRGERSYEQYF. The complete variable domain, with remaining parts taken from reference TRBV30 and TRBJ2-7, reads SQTIHQWPATLVQPVGSPLSLECTVEGTSNPNLYWYRQAAGRGLQLLFYSVGIGQISSEVPQNLSASRPQDRQFILSSKKLLLSDSGFYLCAWDRGERSYEQYFGPGTRLTVT.

The chain uses TRBV27 and TRBJ2-3; D may match TRBD1 or TRBD2 (5 bases each). With 5 bases removed from V and 2 bases from J, the gap between germline ends came to 17 bases. Germline V gene lookup returns CDR1 MNHEY and CDR2 SMNVEV (reference sequence). The CDR3 covers 16 residues. CDR3 in DNA: TGTGCCAGCAGTCCGGGACCCTCAACCCCCACAGATACGCAGTATTTT. Its translation is CASSPGPSTPTDTQYF.

Concerning this clonotype itself: Being one base from a much bigger clone, this may be a read error. The chain uses TRBV20-1 and TRBJ2-3; D might be TRBD2 (7 bases). The germline V and J ends were trimmed by 3 bases and 3 bases, with 13 bases remaining between them. The CDR3 loop spans 14 amino acids. The germline gives CDR1 DFQATT, CDR2 SNEGSKA (reference sequence). CDR3 loop: CSASRGGGTDTQYF. As DNA, the CDR3 is TGCAGTGCTAGCCGGGGAGGGGGTACAGATACGCAGTATTTT.

Concerning this clonotype: Germline and junction disagree at one end, which may indicate a read error. The rearrangement joins TRBV2 to TRBJ1-1; D may be TRBD1 (5 bases). The CDR3 loop spans 15 amino acids. The germline V gene encodes CDR1 SNHLY and CDR2 FYNNEI. DNA of the CDR3: TGTGCCAGCAGTGATCCGACAGAAATGAACCCTGAAGCTTTCTTT. This sequence encodes CASSDPTEMNPEAFF.